Sequencing of this T cell receptor beta chain was carried out in a study of shared clonotypes between healthy human individuals. Study-level findings and limits: Sample collection involved blood only; tissue repertoires are likely different.

The CDR3 has 13 residues. Germline V gene sequence: CDR1 MNHEY, CDR2 SMNVEV (reference sequence). Trimming removed 3 bases from V and 0 bases from J, with 6 bases in between. In the case of this clone: Its antigen is unidentified. This sample also contains other DNA sequences that code for the same CDR3.

The naive CD8 fraction comprised CD45RO-negative cells positively selected for CCR7 and excluded terminally differentiated effector memory CD45RA+ cells. The donor population consisted of healthy HIV-negative adults with no recent acute infections or vaccinations. The table came from immunoSEQ multiplex PCR; TCRdb's copy has only in-frame clones and leaves some out. The sample holds approximately 720,000 clones, just over 90% seen once. The clonotype originates from a man aged 25-45 years in good health. The chain uses TRBV27 and TRBJ2-7; D perhaps matches TRBD1 (5 bases). Sequencing used naive CD8+ T cells sorted from blood. This CDR3 reads CASSLTASYEQYF. The CDR3 DNA follows: TGTGCCAGCAGTTTGACAGCCTCCTACGAGCAGTACTTC.